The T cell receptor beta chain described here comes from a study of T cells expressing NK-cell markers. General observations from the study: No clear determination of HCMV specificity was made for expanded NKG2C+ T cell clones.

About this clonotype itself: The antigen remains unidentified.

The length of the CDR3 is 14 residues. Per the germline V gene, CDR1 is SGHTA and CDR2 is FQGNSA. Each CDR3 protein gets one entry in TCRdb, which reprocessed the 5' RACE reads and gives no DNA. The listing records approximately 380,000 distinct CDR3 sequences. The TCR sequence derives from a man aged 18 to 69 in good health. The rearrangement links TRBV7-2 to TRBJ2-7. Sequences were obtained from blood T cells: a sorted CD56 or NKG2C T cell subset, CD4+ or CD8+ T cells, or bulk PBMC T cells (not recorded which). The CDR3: CASSLGRGKYEQYF.